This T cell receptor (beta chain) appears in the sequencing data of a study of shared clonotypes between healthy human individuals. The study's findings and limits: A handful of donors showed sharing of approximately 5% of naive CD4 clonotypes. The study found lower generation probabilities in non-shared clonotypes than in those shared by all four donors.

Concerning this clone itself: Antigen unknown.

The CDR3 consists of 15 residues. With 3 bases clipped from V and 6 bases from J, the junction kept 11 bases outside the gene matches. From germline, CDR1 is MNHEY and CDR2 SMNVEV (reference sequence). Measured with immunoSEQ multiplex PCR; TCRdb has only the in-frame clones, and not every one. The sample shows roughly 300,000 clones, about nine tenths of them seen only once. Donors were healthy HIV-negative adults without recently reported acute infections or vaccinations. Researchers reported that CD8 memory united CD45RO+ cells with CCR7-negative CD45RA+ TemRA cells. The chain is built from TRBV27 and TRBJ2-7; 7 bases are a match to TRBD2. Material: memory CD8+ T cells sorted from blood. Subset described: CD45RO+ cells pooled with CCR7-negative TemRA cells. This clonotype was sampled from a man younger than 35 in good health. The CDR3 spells CASSLGPGGTFEQYF. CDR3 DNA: TGTGCCAGCAGTTTGGGACCGGGAGGTACGTTCGAGCAGTACTTC.